The 15 T cell receptor beta chains given below trace back to one sample, sequenced in a study of patients and donors after allogeneic stem cell transplantation. TCRdb re-called the RT-PCR reads with MiXCR, one entry per CDR3 protein. The sample lists over 350,000 distinct CDR3 sequences, 16% occurring once. Sequencing was done on a sample of blood, either unsorted or a sorted T cell fraction (not recorded which). The receptors originated from a human donor who was either an allogeneic HSCT recipient or a stem cell or donor lymphocyte infusion donor (not recorded which). It is not recorded whose cells these are; they may come from a transplant donor.

The rearrangement links TRBV19 to TRBJ1-1; 8 bases line up with TRBD1. Germline V gene data show CDR1 as LNHDA and CDR2 as SQIVND (reference sequence). Trimming cost V 5 bases and J 3 bases; bases outside gene matches: 5. This CDR3 spans 14 amino acids. CDR3: CASSVLQGDTEAFF. The CDR3 DNA follows: TGTGCCAGTAGTGTTTTACAGGGGGACACTGAAGCTTTCTTT.

This clonotype was picked up many times. The V call is TRBV19, the J call TRBJ2-7, with a possible D match to TRBD1 (6 bases). Trimming left V 3 bases short and J 6 bases short, with 9 bases between. The CDR3 is 12 residues long. Germline loops: CDR1 LNHDA, CDR2 SQIVND (reference sequence). The CDR3 protein is CASSIRGGEQYF. CDR3 coding DNA: TGTGCCAGTAGTATCAGGGGCGGCGAGCAGTACTTC.

This clonotype was seen at least ten times. In nucleotides, the CDR3 is TGCAGTGCACAACCGGGGACATTAGATCAGCCCCAGCATTTT. Translating gives CSAQPGTLDQPQHF. V is TRBV20-1 and J is TRBJ1-5, with a weak D call TRBD1 (6 bases). Per germline, CDR1 DFQATT and CDR2 SNEGSKA (reference sequence). The CDR3 contains 14 residues. With 6 bases removed from V and 5 bases from J, the gap between germline ends came to 17 bases.

The table lists this clonotype with a few counts. The rearrangement joins TRBV18 to TRBJ2-5, with D hard to call. This CDR3 is built from 14 residues. Trimming took 0 bases from V and 3 from J, leaving 8 bases between them. Germline CDR1 reads KGHSH; CDR2 reads LQKENI. The CDR3 region is CASSPPWAEETQYF. CDR3 bases: TGTGCCAGCTCACCACCTTGGGCGGAAGAGACCCAGTACTTC.

In its sample, this clonotype was seen a few times. The chain couples TRBV12-3 or TRBV12-4 to TRBJ1-2; no clear D gene. The CDR3 consists of 13 residues. Trimming shortened V by 5 bases and J by 7 bases, and 14 bases separated the two germline ends. Here the CDR3 reads CASSPPAPSGYTF. The CDR3 coding sequence is TGTGCCAGCAGTCCTCCGGCCCCTAGTGGCTACACCTTC.

The chain joins TRBV11-2 to TRBJ2-7, with 11 bases that match TRBD1. Germline V lookup: CDR1 SGHAT, CDR2 FQNNGV. V was clipped by 4 bases and J by 4 bases; unmatched bases: 6. The CDR3 runs 15 residues. This chain's CDR3 is CASSSPGQGGYEQYF. DNA for the CDR3: TGTGCCAGCAGCTCTCCGGGACAGGGGGGTTACGAGCAGTACTTC.

This clonotype has more than one count but fewer than ten. The rearrangement links TRBV9 to TRBJ2-1; 7 nucleotides align to TRBD2. This CDR3 has 18 amino acids. Germline-derived CDR1 and CDR2 are SGDLS and YYNGEE. With 0 bases clipped from V and 1 base from J, the junction kept 10 bases outside the gene matches. The CDR3 DNA sequence: TGTGCCAGCAGCGTAGGCTGGGGGGGAGGAGGGTCCTACAATGAGCAGTTCTTC. Amino acids: CASSVGWGGGGSYNEQFF.

This chain uses TRBV18 with TRBJ2-1, with D tentatively TRBD1 or TRBD2 (5 bases each). Per germline, CDR1 KGHSH and CDR2 LQKENI. This CDR3 contains 14 residues. The ends were cut back, 3 bases at V and 8 bases at J, with 14 bases in the middle. This CDR3 is CASSPLGESDEQFF. The CDR3 DNA reads as TGTGCCAGCTCACCCCTAGGGGAGTCGGATGAGCAGTTCTTC.

The chain carries TRBV29-1 and TRBJ1-2, with D hard to call. The CDR3 extends over 17 amino acids. Germline CDR1 and CDR2: SQVTM and ANQGSEA. V lost 4 bases and J 0 bases, leaving 21 bases between the germline ends. The CDR3 sequence is CSVGLSRGRHPNYGYTF. The CDR3 DNA sequence: TGCAGCGTTGGCCTGTCCCGGGGTCGACACCCTAACTATGGCTACACCTTC.

This clonotype was counted only a few times. DNA for the CDR3: TGTGCCAGCAGCCCTACTACAGGGGTCAATGAGCAGTTCTTC. Translating it yields CASSPTTGVNEQFF. This chain joins TRBV27 and TRBJ2-1; 7 bases agree with TRBD1. The V segment lost 6 bases and the J segment 6 bases; nucleotides outside the gene matches: 8. CDR3 length: 14 residues. The germline V gene has CDR1 MNHEY and CDR2 SMNVEV (reference sequence).

The chain is built from TRBV4-1 and TRBJ1-4, with 7 bases identical to TRBD1. V was pared by 0 bases and J by 5 bases, with 6 bases of the junction left unmatched. The CDR3 has 16 amino acids. Germline-derived CDR1 and CDR2 are MGHRA and YSYEKL. In nucleotides, the CDR3 is TGCGCCAGCAGCCAAGAGGAGGGACAGATAAATGAAAAACTGTTTTTT. This codes for CASSQEEGQINEKLFF.

This clonotype was detected a few times. The chain couples TRBV2 to TRBJ2-3; D not resolved. Germline CDR1 is SNHLY and CDR2 is FYNNEI. The CDR3 loop spans 10 amino acids. V was trimmed by 4 bases and J by 5 bases, leaving 1 base between them. CDR3: CASSVDTQYF. The DNA of the CDR3 is TGTGCCAGCAGTGTAGATACGCAGTATTTT.

This clonotype has only a few counts. The chain combines TRBV5-1 with TRBJ1-4, with D hard to call. V gave up 4 bases and J gave up 4 bases, with 14 bases separating them. The germline V gene has CDR1 SGHRS and CDR2 YFSETQ. The CDR3 contains 15 residues. CDR3 sequence reads: CASSPSWEFNEKLFF. CDR3 bases: TGCGCCAGCAGCCCGTCTTGGGAATTTAATGAAAAACTGTTTTTT.

The V call is TRBV3-1, the J call TRBJ1-5, with TRBD1 matching 7 bases. The germline CDR1 and CDR2 sequences are LGHDT and YNNKEL (reference sequence). V lost 2 bases, J lost 4 bases, and 5 bases stayed unmatched. This CDR3 has 15 residues. The CDR3 DNA reads as TGTGCCAGCAGCCAACTCAGGGACAGAAATCAGCCCCAGCATTTT. Its translation: CASSQLRDRNQPQHF.

The genes are TRBV30 and TRBJ1-2, with D unclear. V gave up 4 bases and J gave up 0 bases, with 6 bases separating them. CDR3 length: 12 residues. CDR1 GTSNPN and CDR2 SVGIG come from the germline V gene (reference sequence). CDR3 sequence (DNA): TGTGCCTGGAAGGGAACTAACTATGGCTACACCTTC. Protein: CAWKGTNYGYTF.